Below, one T cell receptor (beta chain) is given with its context. Deletions cut 5 bases from V and 2 bases from J, with 16 bases between. The CDR3 length is 16 residues. Germline values: CDR1 SGHDT, CDR2 YYEEEE. The sample is drawn from a study of blood T cell repertoires in COVID-19. Whole-study context: Researchers got acute and convalescent COVID-19 samples from the United States, Italy and Spain. Sources were T cells, B-cell-depleted T cells, or PBMCs; the material itself was cDNA or gDNA.

Data came from immunoSEQ multiplex PCR; TCRdb stores just in-frame clones and leaves some out. The sample holds 140,000 to 150,000 clones; 84% are singletons and the top ten take 4.5% to 6%. Clinical histories supplied by participants themselves formed the basis of cohort assignment. Before they entered the study, exposed participants had met a COVID-19 case within 2 weeks. The V and J genes are TRBV5-6 and TRBJ2-2; a weak D match, TRBD1 (6 bases). This clonotype was sampled from a woman aged 50 to 60 who had been exposed to COVID-19. Material for sequencing was PBMCs or T cells enriched from blood (not recorded which). For the CDR3, the DNA is TGTGCCAGCAGTTTCCGGACAGCAAGTAACACCGGGGAGCTGTTTTTT. It translates to CASSFRTASNTGELFF.